This TCR beta chain stems from a study of cytomegalovirus exposure and HLA in healthy donors (dated by TCRdb to the late 2010s). Turning to the overall study: According to an earlier analysis of 550 to 750 of the donors, some 180 million T cells yielded 117 million unique TCR beta sequences and approximately 300 Gb of sequence data. Roughly 320 gigabases of sequencing data and 91 million or so unique TCR sequences made up an early release that covered around 640 HLA-typed donors. The genetic ancestry cluster associated with self-reported Caucasian donors included 81% of the approximately 400 genotyped donors. The aim of the study was to test whether cataloging public T cell receptors could identify signatures of past pathogen exposure. Using immunosequencing, the study profiled T cell repertoires from about 620 subjects and related those repertoires to cytomegalovirus serostatus. Besides the first cohort of 666 subjects, a separate validation cohort made up of some 110 different subjects was used. High-throughput TCR immunosequencing, statistical association of individual TCRs with disease status, and machine learning were combined to predict cytomegalovirus infection status. To study patterns of TCR occurrence, a later analysis re-analyzed previously published TCR beta repertoires from several hundred donors and added high-resolution HLA genotyping. The later analysis used no new phenotypic data to find candidate immune exposures, relying instead on TCR beta sequences and their occurrence across donors. An earlier analysis of 587 of the donors used high-throughput TCR beta sequencing to judge whether each TCR beta V gene segment behaved as functional or pseudogenic. Donor age, sex, ethnicity and CMV serostatus were collected together with the repertoire data. A later genetic analysis took genome-wide SNP genotypes for about three fifths of the 666 donors and used that subset as a discovery cohort. Every repertoire in the discovery cohort had been generated on one and the same sequencing platform. HLA typing covered class I and class II loci at four-digit resolution. The number of donors typed differed by locus, with about 629-630 for A, B, C, DRB1 and DQB1, 522 for DQA1, 606 for DPA1, and some 470 for DPB1. Because of strong linkage in the cohort, 5 or 6 DR-DQ haplotypes were treated as single units for association and clustering. Among some 400 genotyped donors of the cohort, an average of about 240,000 unique TCR beta nucleotide sequences were sequenced per donor, roughly a sixth of them non-productive. Findings and caveats that apply to the study as a whole: V-gene and J-gene trimming of TCR beta chains was associated with a missense DCLRE1C variant in a later genetic analysis, and the association was replicated in an independent cohort. When HLA alleles, especially DR and DQ, strongly co-occurred, attributing TCR associations to individual alleles was difficult. In a later analysis, TCR association rates were found to vary across HLA loci, with the most associated TCRs seen for DRB1 alleles and the fewest for HLA-C alleles. Because counts were too low, around 18 rarely observed V segments, including chromosome 9 orphons, were left out of the earlier analysis of some 600 of the donors. In this cohort, only TCR beta chains were sequenced, and detectable features were limited by the absence of alpha or paired-chain data. In the study, approximately 150 TCR beta chains were listed as associated with cytomegalovirus. Roughly uniform sequencing depth across donors was assumed in presence/absence analyses, although this assumption may not hold. Correlated functional status among segregating V segments might reflect linkage disequilibrium, but an unknown experimental factor could not be ruled out. A later analysis associated 16,951 TCR beta sequences with specific HLA alleles at a false discovery rate of 0.05. Because HLA typing was unavailable for some donors at each locus, only the typed subset was used in association tests. The sequencing pipeline was judged likely to have produced a cluster of highly shared sequence variants as a technical artifact. The authors suggested that the approach could potentially be extended to other disease states and immunological phenotypes. CMV serostatus was the only immune exposure information available for the cohort. Some IMGT-functional V segments, including TRBV6-2 and TRBV6-3, could not be distinguished by the 87-base-pair reads and were therefore excluded. Most CMV-associated TCR beta chains appeared to be HLA-restricted in a later analysis, and the HLA associations seemed to be driven largely by CMV exposure. A further reported finding was that TCR beta sequences accurately predicted the HLA-A and HLA-B alleles for most subjects in the first cohort. In a later genetic analysis, fewer N-insertions in productive TCRs were reported among donors in an Asian-associated ancestry cluster than the approximately 670-donor mean. Several of the top co-occurrence clusters appeared to be linked to parvovirus B19, influenza, CMV and Epstein-Barr virus, according to a later analysis. The classifier was reported to diagnose cytomegalovirus status with high specificity and sensitivity in both the original and validation cohorts. A later analysis found that HLA-associated TCR beta chains were more clonally expanded and had lower generation probabilities than equally common non-associated chains. Across donors, most TCR sequences were observed very rarely, whereas some public TCRs were present in many individuals. An earlier analysis of 587 of the donors showed that most TCR beta V segments appeared in productive rearrangements either about 87% or about 30% of the time, which broadly matched IMGT annotations. A few of the identified cytomegalovirus-associated TCR beta chains were confirmed in vitro to be specific for cytomegalovirus antigens.

The library was made by the immunoSEQ multiplex PCR assay. The multiplex PCR relied on a mix of 60 forward primers for TCR Vbeta segments and 13 reverse primers for TCR Jbeta segments. A multiplex PCR assay on genomic DNA amplified the CDR3 region of rearranged TCR beta genes. The amplified TCR beta libraries were sequenced on the Illumina HiSeq System as 87-base-pair reads. Per the source publication's procedure: In a later analysis, around 80 million unique TCR beta chains were counted across the approximately 640 repertoires, and roughly 10 million of these chains were shared by at least two donors. Raw reads were error-corrected and collapsed into unique sequences with a nearest-neighbor algorithm that merged closely related sequences to remove PCR and sequencing errors. V, D and J gene segments were assigned by aligning CDR3 sequences to IMGT reference sequences. For a sequence to be retained, at least a six-nucleotide match to both a V gene segment and a J gene segment was required. Rearrangements were classified as productive when the CDR3 lacked stop codons and remained in frame with V and J, and all other rearrangements were classified as non-productive. Following IMGT convention, CDR3 was defined as the stretch from the second conserved V-encoded cysteine to the conserved J-encoded phenylalanine. The earlier analysis of around 640 of the donors excluded sequences that lacked an unambiguous match to a single V gene segment. In an earlier analysis of several hundred of the donors, V segments were called functional above 56.7% productive rearrangements and were called segregating when the between-donor standard deviation exceeded 5%. A statistical classification framework was built to diagnose cytomegalovirus status from the catalog of TCR beta chain sequences. A later analysis assigned V and J genes by comparing TCR nucleotide sequences with IMGT/GENE-DB human TR gene sequences. A later analysis assigned CDR3 sequences and most-parsimonious VDJ recombination scenarios with the TCRdist pipeline. In a later analysis, every TCR beta chain was defined by the combination of its CDR3 amino acid sequence and its V-gene family, and reads without a unique V-gene family were dropped. To address suspected cross-contamination and a sequencing artifact, a later analysis removed 592 highly shared, low-generation-probability nucleotide sequences. In a later analysis, a clonal expansion index was calculated for each public chain from normalized within-repertoire ranks of inferred template counts. In a later analysis, generation probabilities were computed with a VDJ recombination model fitted to out-of-frame rearrangements, and the resulting probabilities were checked against IGoR. In a later analysis, hypergeometric tests were used to score TCR-TCR, TCR-HLA and TCR-CMV co-occurrence, with a repertoire-size bias correction applied to TCR pairs. In a later analysis, false discovery rates were estimated by permuting HLA or CMV assignments 20 times. In a later analysis, co-occurring TCRs were grouped using DBSCAN, and TCRdist sequence similarity was added for clustering within HLA-allele-positive subsets. Co-occurrence clustering excluded repertoires with fewer than 30,000 or more than 120,000 public chains, plus five with anomalous nucleotide sharing. The immuneACCESS repertoire file appears here via TCRdb, limited to in-frame rearrangements. These files lack a portion of the clones; in checked studies, under half of the deficit traces to unresolved V genes, and the cause of the others is not known. The V and J calls and clone size are taken from that table; D and trimming were inferred from the DNA. The sample data list 65,000 to 95,000 clones, and over 65% of these were observed just once. Together, the top ten hold 2.5% to 4% of the sample.

The germline V gene (reference sequence) gives CDR1 as LNHDA and CDR2 as SQIVND. The CDR3 sequence holds 15 residues, the cysteine and phenylalanine included. The entry retains the CDR3 DNA only, 45 bases that are in frame from base 1. Trimming removed 3 bases from V and 5 bases from J, leaving 14 bases between the germline ends. This clone was seen only a few times. Its antigen is not yet known. No much larger clonotype is one base removed from it; base qualities were not supplied. The cohort was made up of approximately 670 healthy bone marrow donors. At the time of sampling, every cohort member was nominally healthy, though immune exposures that went unrecorded were likely present. The donor tested CMV seronegative and was one of the 352 seronegative cohort members. A peripheral blood sample was provided by each donor, and peripheral blood mononuclear cells were used for TCR beta sequencing. Genomic DNA extraction from the blood cell samples was performed with the Qiagen DNeasy Blood Extraction Kit.

Sequenced: PBMCs. The sequence was collected from a man in his fifties or sixties in good health and CMV-seronegative. The V and J segments used are TRBV19 and TRBJ2-1, with a tentative D gene TRBD2 over 7 matching bases. The DNA reads TGTGCCAGTAGTATTTGGGGGGGGCCGAACAATGAGCAGTTCTTC. Translated, it reads CASSIWGGPNNEQFF.